This is a list of T cell receptor beta chains from one sample in a study of human T cells and chemical hapten exposure. TCRdb re-called the RACE reads with MiXCR, one entry per CDR3 protein. The sample has tens of thousands of distinct CDR3 sequences; 6.5% to 9% are singletons. The sample consisted of whole blood. Receptors were obtained from a human donor in good health. Some clones in this sample may be carry-over from other donors' samples. Each CDR3 is given with its conserved first and last residue. Each record gives: CDR3 DNA, CDR3 protein, V gene, D gene, clone size, J gene, CDR3 length. D genes are given only for firm matches. Size tells how often a clone was seen (once, few, many) or the class of an expanded clone, and some rows leave it out.

TGTGCCAGCAGTTTAATTGGCTACACCTTC CASSLIGYTF TRBV12-3/TRBV12-4 . . TRBJ1-2 10
TGTGCCAGCAGTCCGGGGACAGGCCTCACCGGGGAGCTGTTTTTT CASSPGTGLTGELFF TRBV12-3/TRBV12-4 TRBD1 few TRBJ2-2 15
TGTGCCAGCGTTTACAGGGGTTTGTTCACTGAAGCTTTCTTT CASVYRGLFTEAFF TRBV12-3/TRBV12-4 TRBD1 many TRBJ1-1 14
TGCAGTGCCCTGGGCGGGGCGATCACAGATACGCAGTATTTT CSALGGAITDTQYF TRBV20-1 . . TRBJ2-3 14
TGCAGTGCTAGAGGGCCGGGGGCGTCTCAGTTCTTC CSARGPGASQFF TRBV20-1 . many TRBJ2-1 12
TGTGCCAGCAGCCTGACGACTAGCTCATCCTACGAGCAGTACTTC CASSLTTSSSYEQYF TRBV28 TRBD2 few TRBJ2-7 15
TGTGCCAGCAGCCCCCCGAGTGGGCAGAACACTGAAGCTTTCTTT CASSPPSGQNTEAFF TRBV7-7 . . TRBJ1-1 15
TGTGCCAGCAGTACTACCGGGACTGACCGCACAGATACGCAGTATTTT CASSTTGTDRTDTQYF TRBV7-2 . . TRBJ2-3 16
TGCAGTGCTAGAGATGCCTTGGGGGCAGGGGAAATTAACTATGGCTACACCTTC CSARDALGAGEINYGYTF TRBV20-1 . . TRBJ1-2 18
TGTGCCAGCAGCCAACGGGACCCTGGAAACACCATATATTTT CASSQRDPGNTIYF TRBV3-1 . many TRBJ1-3 14
TGTGCCAGCAGGACCCAATATAGCAATCAGCCCCAGCATTTT CASRTQYSNQPQHF TRBV6-6 . medium-sized TRBJ1-5 14
TGCAGTGCTCCAATAACAGATACGCAGTATTTT CSAPITDTQYF TRBV20-1 . few TRBJ2-3 11
TGTGCCAGCAGTACAGCAGGGGGCGCGACTTCCTACGAGCAGTACTTC CASSTAGGATSYEQYF TRBV28 TRBD1 many TRBJ2-7 16
TGTGCCAGCAGCCCTTCGCTAGCGGGGACATCCAATGAGCAGTTCTTC CASSPSLAGTSNEQFF TRBV11-2 TRBD2 few TRBJ2-1 16
TGCGCCAGCAGCCAAGGACTCCAAGAGACCCAGTACTTC CASSQGLQETQYF TRBV4-3 . many TRBJ2-5 13
TGTGCCAGCAGCCCCCGAGGGGGGAGTACCTACGAGCAGTACTTC CASSPRGGSTYEQYF TRBV7-8 . . TRBJ2-7 15
TGTGCCAGCAGCCCGGGCCTCAATGAGCAGTTCTTC CASSPGLNEQFF TRBV3-1 . many TRBJ2-1 12
TGCAGTGCTAGACCCCCCGCCGGGGTAAAGGGGGGCTACACCTTC CSARPPAGVKGGYTF TRBV20-1 . many TRBJ1-2 15
TGTGCCAGTAGTATGGACAGCTCCTACAATGAGCAGTTCTTC CASSMDSSYNEQFF TRBV19 . . TRBJ2-1 14
TGTGCCAGCAGTGGGGGGTATAGCAATCAGCCCCAGCATTTT CASSGGYSNQPQHF TRBV27 . few TRBJ1-5 14
TGTGCCAGCAGCTCAACCCCGGGACTAGCACTCCACGAGCAGTACTTC CASSSTPGLALHEQYF TRBV7-2 TRBD2 few TRBJ2-7 16
TGCGCCAGCAGCCCTCAGGGGACGTGGGATCAGCCCCAGCATTTT CASSPQGTWDQPQHF TRBV5-1 . many TRBJ1-5 15
TGTGCCAGCAGTGCAATGGGACTTTCCCCATACGAGCAGTACTTC CASSAMGLSPYEQYF TRBV28 . many TRBJ2-7 15
TGTGCCAGCAGTTACCCCCCCACGGCTTTCTTT CASSYPPTAFF TRBV6-5 . many TRBJ1-1 11
TGTGCCAGCAGCTTATATGGGGTATTCACTGAAGCTTTCTTT CASSLYGVFTEAFF TRBV7-2 . many TRBJ1-1 14
TGTGCCAGCAGCCGATATCGCCGGGAGCAAGAGACCCAGTACTTC CASSRYRREQETQYF TRBV11-2 . . TRBJ2-5 15
TGCAGCGTTGTGACGGGGGAAGAGACCCAGTACTTC CSVVTGEETQYF TRBV29-1 . many TRBJ2-5 12
TGCAGTGCTAGAGTAAACCGGGACAGAGAGAATTCACCCCTCCACTTT CSARVNRDRENSPLHF TRBV20-1 TRBD1 . TRBJ1-6 16